What follows are 24 T cell receptor beta chains derived from one specimen sequenced in a study of T-cell reconstitution after alpha-beta-depleted transplantation in children. The TCRbeta library was prepared with unique molecular identifiers. Via MiXCR, TCRdb re-called the PCR reads, giving one row per CDR3 protein. The table has more than 500,000 distinct CDR3 sequences, 9.5% to 12% seen once; the top ten hold around 15%. Here the sequenced sample was PBMCs, mostly from graft donor cells, taken 180 days after TCRalphabeta/CD19-depleted stem cell transplant. The receptors originated from a female patient aged 2-9 years who had a stem cell transplant for aplastic anemia, so the T cells may come from the graft donor.

Written as DNA, the CDR3 is TGTGCCAGCAGTAACAAACTAGGAAAAGAGACCCAGTACTTC. It codes for CASSNKLGKETQYF. V is TRBV27 and J is TRBJ2-5; D might be TRBD2 (5 bases). Trimming cost V 5 bases and J 3 bases, with 13 bases left between them. This CDR3 is built from 14 residues. Germline CDR1 reads MNHEY; CDR2 reads SMNVEV (reference sequence).

This clonotype was detected a few times. The chain is built from TRBV5-5 and TRBJ2-1; 8 nucleotides align to TRBD1. With 4 bases clipped from V and 11 bases from J, the junction kept 5 bases outside the gene matches. Germline V lookup: CDR1 SGHKS, CDR2 YYEKEE (reference sequence). CDR3 length: 12 residues. The CDR3 loop reads CASSPTGVKQFF. In nucleotides, the CDR3 is TGTGCCAGCAGCCCGACAGGGGTTAAGCAGTTCTTC.

This clonotype appeared a few times. The gene calls are TRBV4-3 and TRBJ2-1, with a possible D match to TRBD2 (6 bases). The germline V gene has CDR1 LGHNA and CDR2 YSLEER. The CDR3 runs 16 residues. V gave up 0 bases and J gave up 5 bases, with 14 bases separating them. CDR3 sequence (DNA): TGCGCCAGCAGCCAAGATAGTTACTGGGGGGACAATGAGCAGTTCTTC. Encoded protein: CASSQDSYWGDNEQFF.

The V and J genes are TRBV5-6 and TRBJ1-1, with 8 bases fitting TRBD1. Germline V gene data show CDR1 as SGHDT and CDR2 as YYEEEE. The CDR3 runs to 13 residues. The ends lost 5 bases at V and 5 bases at J; junction bases unmatched: 5. This chain's CDR3 is CASRIQGETEAFF. As DNA, the CDR3 is TGTGCCAGCAGGATACAGGGGGAGACTGAAGCTTTCTTT.

This clonotype was counted ten times or more. The chain recombines TRBV9 with TRBJ2-1; a possible D gene is TRBD2 (7 bases). Trimming cost V 4 bases and J 1 base, with 18 bases left between them. Germline-derived CDR1 and CDR2 are SGDLS and YYNGEE. CDR3 length: 17 amino acids. Here the CDR3 reads CASSLSGGRGSYNEQFF. CDR3 nucleotide sequence: TGTGCCAGCAGCCTCTCTGGGGGGAGGGGGTCCTACAATGAGCAGTTCTTC.

This clonotype turned up a few times. The chain carries TRBV7-8 and TRBJ2-1; D remains unclear. CDR1 is SGHVS, CDR2 FQNEAQ, per germline. This CDR3 comprises 17 residues. Trimming removed 2 bases from V and 0 bases from J, with 14 bases in between. This CDR3 is CASSLFVADTSYNEQFF. The CDR3 coding sequence is TGTGCCAGCAGCTTATTCGTGGCCGACACCTCCTACAATGAGCAGTTCTTC.

This clonotype appeared many times. The rearrangement joins TRBV29-1 to TRBJ2-7; the D call may be TRBD1 or TRBD2 (6 bases each). The V and J ends lost 6 bases and 2 bases respectively, with 14 bases between them. Per the germline V gene, CDR1 is SQVTM and CDR2 is ANQGSEA. There are 13 residues in the CDR3. The CDR3 here is CSVGRGLTYEQYF. For the CDR3, the DNA is TGCAGCGTAGGCAGGGGACTCACCTACGAGCAGTACTTC.

V gene TRBV2 combines with J gene TRBJ2-4; either TRBD1 or TRBD2 may supply D (5 bases each). The CDR3 has 19 residues. V was shortened by 2 bases and J by 0 bases, with 20 bases between the two germline ends. The V gene's germline CDR1 is SNHLY and CDR2 FYNNEI. The CDR3 DNA follows: TGTGCCAGCAGTGAATCTCTGGGATGGGGACCAATAGCCAAAAACATTCAGTACTTC. Amino acids: CASSESLGWGPIAKNIQYF.

A note on this clonotype: Since a much larger clone is just one base distant, this may be a read error. The J gene is TRBJ1-1, the V gene TRBV25-1; maybe TRBD1 (5 bases). The CDR3 covers 12 residues. The V gene's germline CDR1 is MGHDK and CDR2 SYGVNS. V shed 6 bases and J shed 4 bases, with 9 bases lying between them. CDR3 residues: CASRWGSTEAFF. The CDR3 DNA is TGTGCCAGCAGGTGGGGGAGCACTGAAGCTTTCTTT.

The V call is TRBV20-1, the J call TRBJ2-7, with TRBD1 matching over 8 bases. The length of the CDR3 is 14 residues. J gave up 5 bases and V 0 bases, and 6 bases lay outside the gene matches. Germline assignment: CDR1 DFQATT and CDR2 SNEGSKA (reference sequence). This CDR3 is CSARDVETGDEQYF. For the CDR3, the DNA is TGCAGTGCTAGAGATGTAGAGACAGGGGACGAGCAGTACTTC.

The DNA of the CDR3 is TGTGCCAGCAGTGAACGGGACAGAGGACTCTACGAGCAGTACTTC. Residues: CASSERDRGLYEQYF. The V call is TRBV6-1, the J call TRBJ2-7; 7 bases line up with TRBD1. Trimming took 2 bases from V and 3 from J; bases not matched to a gene: 7. There are 15 residues in the CDR3. The germline V gene has CDR1 MNHNS and CDR2 SASEGT.

This rearrangement joins TRBV7-2 to TRBJ2-5; 13 positions match TRBD2. This CDR3 is 17 amino acids long. The junction had 9 bases not matched to a gene; V was cut back by 6 bases and J by 2 bases. CDR1 is SGHTA and CDR2 is FQGNSA in the germline V gene. The CDR3 DNA reads TGTGCCAGCAGTCGGGGGGGACTAGCGGGACCGCAAGAGACCCAGTACTTC. Translation: CASSRGGLAGPQETQYF.

This clonotype was seen only a few times. V usage is TRBV18 and J usage is TRBJ2-7; 8 bases align to TRBD2. Germline loops: CDR1 KGHSH, CDR2 LQKENI. This CDR3 is 15 amino acids long. Trimming cost V 5 bases and J 0 bases; bases outside gene matches: 6. The CDR3 nucleotides are TGTGCCAGCTCAAATAGCGGGGTAAGCTCCTACGAGCAGTACGTC. Amino acid sequence: CASSNSGVSSYEQYV.

This rearrangement joins TRBV3-1 to TRBJ2-1; no reliable D call. V was clipped by 5 bases and J by 8 bases, with 16 bases between them. The germline gives CDR1 LGHDT, CDR2 YNNKEL (reference sequence). The CDR3 is 14 amino acids. The CDR3 region is CASSLRIHWDEQFF. The CDR3 coding sequence is TGTGCCAGCAGCTTACGAATCCATTGGGATGAGCAGTTCTTC.

This clonotype occurred once. The DNA for the CDR3 is TGCAGTGCCCTACAGCGGCGAGGGTCCTTCTCCTACAATGAGCAGTTCTTC. Translated, it gives CSALQRRGSFSYNEQFF. The chain is built from TRBV20-1 and TRBJ2-1; possibly TRBD2 for D (5 bases). CDR3 length equals 17 residues. V was pared by 6 bases and J by 0 bases, with 21 bases between. The germline V gene encodes CDR1 DFQATT and CDR2 SNEGSKA (reference sequence).

The chain uses TRBV12-3 or TRBV12-4 and TRBJ2-5; D gene unclear. The length of the CDR3 is 15 residues. With 4 bases removed from V and 0 bases from J, the gap between germline ends came to 12 bases. The CDR3 loop is CASSSRLTDQETQYF. The CDR3 DNA follows: TGTGCCAGCAGTTCCCGCTTGACGGACCAAGAGACCCAGTACTTC.

CDR3 sequence (DNA): TGCAGTGCGGCCACTAGCGGGAGTACGGAGACCCAGTACTTC. Translated: CSAATSGSTETQYF. This chain joins TRBV20-1 and TRBJ2-5, with 11 bases aligning to TRBD2. The CDR3 extends over 14 amino acids. Trimming took 6 bases from V and 5 from J; bases not matched to a gene: 8. CDR1 and CDR2 from the germline V gene are DFQATT and SNEGSKA (reference sequence).

The chain couples TRBV11-2 to TRBJ2-7, with a tentative D call TRBD2 (5 bases). Per germline, CDR1 SGHAT and CDR2 FQNNGV. CDR3 length: 12 amino acids. The V end lost 5 bases, the J end lost 7 bases, and 12 bases lay between the germline ends. CDR3 sequence: CASSQRETEQYF. The CDR3 DNA reads as TGTGCCAGCAGCCAAAGGGAGACGGAGCAGTACTTC.

This clonotype appeared a few times. V is TRBV5-6 and J is TRBJ2-7; 11 nucleotides align to TRBD2. CDR3 length: 15 amino acids. Trimming took 2 bases from V and 3 from J; bases not matched to a gene: 4. Looked up from germline, CDR1 is SGHDT and CDR2 is YYEEEE. CDR3 sequence (DNA): TGTGCCAGCAGCTTAACTAGCGGGAGTCGCTACGAGCAGTACGTC. Translation: CASSLTSGSRYEQYV.

V gene TRBV7-3 combines with J gene TRBJ2-7; 9 bases fit TRBD1. CDR1 and CDR2 (germline): SGHTA, FQGTGA. The CDR3 runs 14 residues. Germline trimming cut 5 bases from V and 5 bases from J; bases unmatched to any gene: 7. CDR3 region: CASSLTGGWDEQYF. In nucleotides, the CDR3 is TGTGCCAGCAGCCTCACAGGGGGCTGGGACGAGCAGTACTTC. Combining the CDR3 with reference TRBV7-3 and TRBJ2-7 gives the whole variable domain GAGVSQTPSNKVTEKGKYVELRCDPISGHTALYWYRQSLGQGPEFLIYFQGTGAADDSGLPNDRFFAVRPEGSVSTLKIQRTERGDSAVYLCASSLTGGWDEQYFGPGTRLTVT.

Concerning this clonotype itself: Just one base apart from a much larger clone, this may be a read error. This chain links TRBV12-3 or TRBV12-4 with TRBJ2-1, with 8 bases fitting TRBD2. The CDR3 is 14 amino acids. CDR3 in amino acids: CANSGPGGHNEQFF. The DNA of the CDR3 is TGTGCCAACAGTGGCCCGGGGGGGCACAATGAGCAGTTCTTC.

This rearrangement joins TRBV27 to TRBJ2-7, with D possibly matching TRBD1 (5 bases). With 3 bases removed from V and 5 bases from J, the gap between germline ends came to 14 bases. This CDR3 spans 14 amino acids. In germline, CDR1 is MNHEY, CDR2 SMNVEV (reference sequence). In DNA form, the CDR3 reads TGTGCCAGCAGTTTCTTGCAGGGCCGCCACGAGCAGTACTTC. The encoded protein is CASSFLQGRHEQYF.

The rearrangement links TRBV24-1 to TRBJ2-5, with TRBD2 as a possible D gene (6 bases). CDR1 and CDR2 from the germline V gene are KGHDR and SFDVKD. V was clipped by 3 bases and J by 2 bases, with 15 bases between them. This CDR3 comprises 16 residues. The CDR3 DNA reads as TGTGCCACCAGTGATGGGGGGAGGCAGATACAAGAGACCCAGTACTTC. It translates to CATSDGGRQIQETQYF.

This clonotype was counted between two and nine times. The gene calls are TRBV27 and TRBJ2-5; tentative D call: TRBD1 (6 bases). The ends were cut back, 0 bases at V and 5 bases at J, with 13 bases in the middle. The CDR3 sequence is 15 residues long. Germline values: CDR1 MNHEY, CDR2 SMNVEV (reference sequence). This chain's CDR3 is CASSLSYETGETQYF. The DNA for the CDR3 is TGTGCCAGCAGTTTATCGTACGAGACAGGCGAGACCCAGTACTTC.